The 16 T cell receptor beta chains reported below all come from one sample, sequenced in a study of OX40 agonist ivuxolimab in advanced cancers. Libraries were prepared by immunoSEQ multiplex PCR; TCRdb keeps only in-frame clonotypes and omits some of them. The data contain about 50,000 clones, about four fifths of them seen just once; the ten biggest clones take up about 2.9%. Material: CD4+ or CD8+ T cells sorted from blood, obtained in a trial of the OX40 agonist ivuxolimab. These TCRs come from an adult with an advanced solid tumor such as melanoma, head and neck, liver or kidney cancer.

Written as DNA, the CDR3 is TGTGCCAGCAGTCCTGTTAAAACCGCTGGAGAGACCCAGTACTTC. Amino acids: CASSPVKTAGETQYF. The chain is built from TRBV6-5 and TRBJ2-5; D gene uncertain. V lost 5 bases to trimming and J lost 4 bases, with 17 bases between them. The CDR3 is 15 amino acids. CDR1 MNHEY and CDR2 SVGAGI come from the germline V gene.

The V gene is TRBV5-4, the J gene TRBJ1-2; TRBD1 matches at 12 bases. CDR1 SGHNT and CDR2 YYREEE come from the germline V gene (reference sequence). CDR3 size: 15 residues. The ends lost 4 bases at V and 7 bases at J; junction bases unmatched: 8. CDR3 DNA sequence: TGTGCCAGCAGCCCAGGGGACAGGGGGCGCTTTGGCTACACCTTC. As protein: CASSPGDRGRFGYTF.

This clone was detected once. The chain links TRBV5-1 to TRBJ2-1; D unclear. Trimming cost V 0 bases and J 5 bases, with 9 bases left between them. The germline V gene has CDR1 SGHRS and CDR2 YFSETQ. The CDR3 is 14 residues long. The CDR3 nucleotides are TGCGCCAGCAGCTTGGCGCTGGGGAACAATGAGCAGTTCTTC. Amino acid sequence: CASSLALGNNEQFF.

The chain joins TRBV19 to TRBJ2-3; the D gene is possibly TRBD2 (6 bases). This CDR3 has 14 residues. CDR1 is LNHDA, CDR2 SQIVND, per germline (reference sequence). The DNA for the CDR3 is TGTGCTTCAGCCGAGACTAGAGTCGCAGATACGCAGTATTTT. Translated: CASAETRVADTQYF. Variable domain in full (rest from reference TRBV19 and TRBJ2-3): DGGITQSPKYLFRKEGQNVTLSCEQNLNHDAMYWYRQDPGQGLRLIYYSQIVNDFQKGDIAEGYSVSREKKESFPLTVTSAQKNPTAFYLCASAETRVADTQYFGPGTRLTVL.

J is TRBJ2-3 and V is TRBV6-1; D not resolved. Germline V CDR1 and CDR2: MNHNS, SASEGT. Trimming took 8 bases from V and 4 from J, leaving 19 bases between them. CDR3 length: 15 residues. The CDR3 DNA is TGTGCCAGCGCCGAGAGAACGGCCCCACCAGATACGCAGTATTTT. Protein: CASAERTAPPDTQYF.

The rearrangement uses TRBV12-2 and TRBJ1-2; TRBD1 is the table's D call, not checked against the DNA. TRBV12-2 is noted as a pseudogene. This CDR3 is built from 20 residues. The CDR3 DNA follows: TGTGCAAGTCGCTTAGCGGGGGGAGGGCGCCCGGGACAGGGGACCTATGGCTACACCTTC. It encodes CASRLAGGGRPGQGTYGYTF.

This rearrangement joins TRBV7-6 to TRBJ2-7; D unclear. The germline V gene has CDR1 SGHVS and CDR2 FNYEAQ. The CDR3 is 14 residues long. V lost 1 base and J lost 1, with 8 bases in between. Here the CDR3 DNA reads TGTGCCAGCAGCTTAGAGGTCCAATCCTACGAGCAGTACTTC. Its translation is CASSLEVQSYEQYF.

This clone came up once. The chain carries TRBV7-2 and TRBJ2-7; 8 bases map to TRBD1. Germline V gives CDR1 SGHTA, CDR2 FQGNSA. The CDR3 runs 15 residues. The V and J ends lost 2 bases and 1 base, in that order; junction bases with no gene match: 4. The CDR3 spells CASSLQWTGSYEQYF. CDR3 in DNA: TGTGCCAGCAGCTTACAGTGGACAGGGTCCTACGAGCAGTACTTC.

This clone occurred a few times. The genes are TRBV5-1 and TRBJ2-7; the D is unclear. The CDR3 is made up of 14 amino acids. Trimming stripped 0 bases from V and 5 bases from J, with 12 bases between. Per germline, CDR1 SGHRS and CDR2 YFSETQ. The CDR3 protein is CASSLDLGFNEQYF. CDR3 DNA sequence: TGCGCCAGCAGCTTGGATTTGGGGTTCAACGAGCAGTACTTC.

This clone occurred once. The gene calls are TRBV7-2 and TRBJ2-3; tentative D call: TRBD1 (6 bases). There are 13 residues in the CDR3. The V gene's germline CDR1 is SGHTA and CDR2 FQGNSA. Trimming left V 1 base short and J 4 bases short, with 6 bases between. The CDR3 loop reads CASSLGGPDTQYF. The DNA for the CDR3 is TGTGCCAGCAGCTTAGGGGGGCCAGATACGCAGTATTTT.

This chain joins TRBV4-1 and TRBJ1-6; no clear D. Trimming pared 0 bases from V and 4 bases from J, leaving 19 bases between. Germline assignment: CDR1 MGHRA and CDR2 YSYEKL. The CDR3 runs to 19 residues. CDR3 coding DNA: TGCGCCAGCAGCCAAGATCTTATTGGTACCGGGAGTTATAATTCACCCCTCCACTTT. Protein: CASSQDLIGTGSYNSPLHF.

This clone occurred once. The chain links TRBV10-3 to TRBJ1-2; D possibly corresponds to TRBD1 (5 bases). The CDR3 loop spans 14 amino acids. V was trimmed by 6 bases and J by 4 bases, leaving 15 bases between them. Germline-derived CDR1 and CDR2 are ENHRY and SYGVKD. The CDR3 reads CAIRGDGDSYGYTF. The CDR3, as DNA: TGTGCCATCAGGGGGGACGGGGATAGCTATGGCTACACCTTC.

The gene calls are TRBV6-5 and TRBJ1-2; the D gene is possibly TRBD1 (6 bases). The V end was cut by 6 bases, the J end by 7 bases, with 21 bases between. The germline gives CDR1 MNHEY, CDR2 SVGAGI. The CDR3 contains 15 residues. CDR3 bases: TGTGCCAGCAGCCCCCCGACAGGCCCGTTTGGTGGCTACACCTTC. Amino acids: CASSPPTGPFGGYTF.

The CDR3 sequence is CASSPGRAINQPQHF. CDR3 bases: TGTGCCAGCAGCCCGGGACGCGCCATCAATCAGCCCCAGCATTTT. The chain is built from TRBV5-5 and TRBJ1-5; D may be TRBD1 (5 bases). CDR1 is SGHKS, CDR2 YYEKEE, per germline (reference sequence). With 4 bases removed from V and 3 bases from J, the gap between germline ends came to 14 bases. The CDR3 runs to 15 residues.

This chain links TRBV18 with TRBJ1-6, with D unclear. The V and J ends lost 3 bases and 8 bases respectively, with 11 bases between them. This CDR3 region has 14 residues. The V gene's germline CDR1 is KGHSH and CDR2 LQKENI. The CDR3 reads CASSPLGRDSPLHF. In DNA, the CDR3 is TGTGCCAGCTCACCCCTCGGACGGGATTCACCCCTCCACTTT.

The V gene is TRBV5-5, the J gene TRBJ2-7; D not resolved. Germline V lookup: CDR1 SGHKS, CDR2 YYEKEE (reference sequence). CDR3 size: 14 residues. Trimming shortened V by 4 bases and J by 2 bases, and 13 bases separated the two germline ends. The CDR3 nucleotides read TGTGCCAGCAGCCCGAAGGAATTCCCCTACGAGCAGTACTTC. Its protein product is CASSPKEFPYEQYF. Full variable domain (missing parts from reference TRBV5-5 and TRBJ2-7): DAGVTQSPTHLIKTRGQQVTLRCSPISGHKSVSWYQQVLGQGPQFIFQYYEKEERGRGNFPDRFSARQFPNYSSELNVNALLLGDSALYLCASSPKEFPYEQYFGPGTRLTVT.